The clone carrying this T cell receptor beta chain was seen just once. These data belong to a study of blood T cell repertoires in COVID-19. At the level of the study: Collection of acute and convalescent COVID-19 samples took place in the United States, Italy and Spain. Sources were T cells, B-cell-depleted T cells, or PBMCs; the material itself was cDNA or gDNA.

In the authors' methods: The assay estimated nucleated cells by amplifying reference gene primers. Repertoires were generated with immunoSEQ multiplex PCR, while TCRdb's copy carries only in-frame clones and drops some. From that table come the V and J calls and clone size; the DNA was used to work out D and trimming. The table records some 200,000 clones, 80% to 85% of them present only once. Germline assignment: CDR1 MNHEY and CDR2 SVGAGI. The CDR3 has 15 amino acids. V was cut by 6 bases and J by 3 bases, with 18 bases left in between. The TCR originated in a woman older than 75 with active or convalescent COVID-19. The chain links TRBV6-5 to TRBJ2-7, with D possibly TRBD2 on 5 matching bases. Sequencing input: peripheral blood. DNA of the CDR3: TGTGCCAGCAGATACACTAGTTCGGCAGACTACGAGCAGTACTTC. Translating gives CASRYTSSADYEQYF.